Sequencing of this TCR beta chain was carried out in a study of T-cell memory formation after mild COVID-19. Via MiXCR, TCRdb re-called the 5' RACE reads, giving one row per CDR3 protein. The profile covers approximately 500,000 distinct CDR3 sequences, with 20% to 30% appearing a single time and around 13% taken by the ten largest. In the case of this clonotype: Its antigen remains unidentified.

Study-level results: Several responding clones turned up in pre-infection memory, indicating that cross-reactive memory may have taken part.

Germline-derived CDR1 and CDR2 are SGDLS and YYNGEE. This CDR3 contains 15 residues. V shed 3 bases and J shed 5 bases, with 17 bases lying between them. The V gene is TRBV9, the J gene TRBJ1-2; tentatively, D is TRBD1 (5 bases). The receptor comes from an adult woman who had mild COVID-19 (a few samples of this study predate the infection). Cell type and time point are not known. Input material: PBMCs or a T cell subset sorted from them (not recorded which). The CDR3 nucleotides read TGTGCCAGCAGCGGAGGGTCCGTGACAGAATATGGCTACACCTTC. It is translated as CASSGGSVTEYGYTF.